A single sample gave rise to the 18 T cell receptor beta chains below, sequenced in a study of T-cell reconstitution after alpha-beta-depleted transplantation in children (dated by TCRdb to 2016 to 2018). Library preparation employed PCR. The sequencer was an Illumina HiSeq 2500. Molecular barcoding was employed in the preparation of TCR libraries, with unique molecular identifiers being used to normalize TCRbeta repertoire quantification. Using fastp at Q25 and MiXCR, TCRdb reprocessed the public reads and kept productive beta chains. Records with the same CDR3 protein are collapsed into one entry carrying the most frequent genes and DNA. In all, the sample holds around 200,000 distinct CDR3 sequences, and 6.5% to 7.5% of those were seen once. The ten largest clones capture about 2.9% of the sample. The sample was PBMCs from the stem cell graft donor, taken from the stem cell graft. Every receptor here comes from a human donor who donated a stem cell graft to a child with Wiskott-Aldrich syndrome.

Many counts were recorded for this clonotype. The rearrangement links TRBV24-1 to TRBJ2-1, with TRBD2 as a possible D gene (5 bases). Germline V gene lookup returns CDR1 KGHDR and CDR2 SFDVKD. The CDR3 covers 15 residues. Trimming removed 3 bases at V and 0 bases at J, with 8 bases between. As DNA, the CDR3 is TGTGCCACCAGTGATCTCCGGGACTCCTACAATGAGCAGTTCTTC. This translates into CATSDLRDSYNEQFF.

The sample holds a few counts of this clonotype. The CDR3 reads CASSHFRVNTGELFF. The CDR3 DNA follows: TGCGCCAGCAGCCATTTCAGGGTCAACACCGGGGAGCTGTTTTTT. The rearrangement links TRBV4-1 to TRBJ2-2, with TRBD1 as a possible D gene (5 bases). Looked up from germline, CDR1 is MGHRA and CDR2 is YSYEKL. Trimming took off 3 bases at V and 2 bases at J, with 10 bases between the two ends. This CDR3 is built from 15 residues.

The rearrangement uses TRBV12-3 or TRBV12-4 and TRBJ1-4; D possibly corresponds to TRBD1 (5 bases). The CDR3 extends over 19 amino acids. The germline V and J ends were trimmed by 3 bases and 3 bases, with 23 bases remaining between them. The DNA for the CDR3 is TGTGCCAGCAGTTTTTCTCGCCCGGGGCAGGGCCTACCTAATGAAAAACTGTTTTTT. Protein: CASSFSRPGQGLPNEKLFF.

Ten or more counts support this clonotype. The chain uses TRBV10-3 and TRBJ1-1, with 11 bases aligning to TRBD1. The J segment lost 3 bases and the V segment lost 7 bases, leaving 7 bases of the junction unmatched. The germline V gene encodes CDR1 ENHRY and CDR2 SYGVKD. This CDR3 is built from 15 residues. This CDR3 is CAITWDRGSDTEAFF. The CDR3 DNA is TGTGCCATCACTTGGGACAGGGGGTCGGACACTGAAGCTTTCTTT.

This CDR3 is CASTDRAYSNQPQHF. Here the CDR3 DNA reads TGTGCCAGTACCGACAGGGCTTATAGCAATCAGCCCCAGCATTTT. This rearrangement joins TRBV19 to TRBJ1-5; 7 bases match TRBD1. This CDR3 is built from 15 residues. CDR1 LNHDA and CDR2 SQIVND come from the germline V gene (reference sequence). V shed 7 bases and J 0 bases; nucleotides not matched to a gene: 6.

The chain joins TRBV5-4 to TRBJ2-2; 7 bases map to TRBD1. Germline V gene sequence: CDR1 SGHNT, CDR2 YYREEE (reference sequence). The V segment lost 3 bases and the J segment 6 bases; nucleotides outside the gene matches: 8. The CDR3 is 15 amino acids. The CDR3 DNA reads as TGTGCCAGCAGCTACTCGACAGGGCAGGCCGGGGAGCTGTTTTTT. Its translation is CASSYSTGQAGELFF.

The rearrangement joins TRBV5-5 to TRBJ2-7; D is perhaps TRBD1 (6 bases). Between the trimmed V and J ends, which lost 0 bases and 3 bases, there was a span of 10 bases. There are 14 residues in the CDR3. The germline gives CDR1 SGHKS, CDR2 YYEKEE (reference sequence). DNA of the CDR3: TGTGCCAGCAGCTTGGAAGGGGGACGCTACGAGCAGTACTTC. This sequence encodes CASSLEGGRYEQYF.

The chain combines TRBV2 with TRBJ2-7; no clear D gene. V shed 2 bases and J shed 9 bases, with 11 bases lying between them. This CDR3 contains 12 residues. Germline CDR1 reads SNHLY; CDR2 reads FYNNEI. This CDR3 is CASSETSNGQYF. The CDR3 bases are TGTGCCAGCAGTGAAACCTCAAACGGGCAGTACTTC.

This clonotype showed up many times. This sequence joins TRBV12-3 or TRBV12-4 and TRBJ2-5; D is perhaps TRBD1 or TRBD2 (5 bases each). The CDR3 runs 15 residues. Trimming removed 5 bases at V and 5 bases at J, with 18 bases between. CDR3 nucleotide sequence: TGTGCCAGCAGTCGGACCCAGGGATCGGGGGAGACCCAGTACTTC. Its protein is CASSRTQGSGETQYF.

The chain links TRBV7-2 to TRBJ2-2; 9 bases agree with TRBD2. The trim removed 3 bases at V and 0 bases at J, leaving 17 bases unmatched. Germline loops: CDR1 SGHTA, CDR2 FQGNSA. The CDR3 is made up of 21 amino acids. The CDR3 spells CASSLRPRFTAGGANTGELFF. The CDR3 DNA follows: TGTGCCAGCAGCTTGCGGCCTAGATTTACTGCGGGGGGGGCGAACACCGGGGAGCTGTTTTTT.

This clonotype was seen only a few times. This sequence joins TRBV27 and TRBJ1-5, with 12 bases lining up with TRBD1. CDR1 is MNHEY, CDR2 SMNVEV, per germline (reference sequence). The CDR3 has 15 residues. The J segment lost 4 bases and the V segment lost 6 bases, leaving 4 bases of the junction unmatched. This chain's CDR3 is CASSGTGGINQPQHF. The DNA of the CDR3 is TGTGCCAGCAGCGGGACAGGGGGCATAAATCAGCCCCAGCATTTT.

This clonotype was detected many times. The chain carries TRBV7-2 and TRBJ2-5; 7 bases match TRBD2. After removal of 2 bases from V and 5 bases from J, the junction contained 2 bases not matched to a gene. Germline loops: CDR1 SGHTA, CDR2 FQGNSA. The CDR3 runs 13 residues. CDR3 sequence: CASSLREGETQYF. CDR3 nucleotide sequence: TGTGCCAGCAGCTTAAGGGAGGGGGAGACCCAGTACTTC.

This clonotype was recorded a few times. The V call is TRBV2, the J call TRBJ2-4; maybe TRBD2 (6 bases). This CDR3 region has 16 residues. Between the trimmed V and J ends, which lost 5 bases and 5 bases, there was a span of 19 bases. The germline V gene encodes CDR1 SNHLY and CDR2 FYNNEI. The CDR3 coding sequence is TGTGCCAGCAGTATCCTCGGACTATATCCACAAAACATTCAGTACTTC. It specifies CASSILGLYPQNIQYF. The full variable domain, completed using reference TRBV2 and TRBJ2-4, is EPEVTQTPSHQVTQMGQEVILRCVPISNHLYFYWYRQILGQKVEFLVSFYNNEISEKSEIFDDQFSVERPDGSNFTLKIRSTKLEDSAMYFCASSILGLYPQNIQYFGAGTRLSVL.

This clonotype was recorded at least ten times. This chain links TRBV5-1 with TRBJ2-1, with 7 bases aligning to TRBD1. CDR3 length: 20 residues. Trimming cost V 4 bases and J 0 bases; bases outside gene matches: 19. Per germline, CDR1 SGHRS and CDR2 YFSETQ. Here the CDR3 reads CASSQAPQGHRPSSYNEQFF. In DNA, the CDR3 is TGCGCCAGCAGCCAAGCGCCACAGGGGCATCGGCCTAGCTCCTACAATGAGCAGTTCTTC.

The sample holds a few counts of this clonotype. The chain carries TRBV7-9 and TRBJ1-1; a weak D match, TRBD1 (6 bases). This CDR3 spans 14 amino acids. V was pared by 3 bases and J by 5 bases, with 13 bases between. Germline-derived CDR1 and CDR2 are SEHNR and FQNEAQ (reference sequence). CDR3 region: CASSFSGAGTEAFF. The CDR3 DNA reads TGTGCCAGCAGCTTCTCAGGGGCTGGGACTGAAGCTTTCTTT.

The chain has TRBV12-3 or TRBV12-4 and TRBJ1-4; D is possibly TRBD1 (5 bases). The CDR3 extends over 14 amino acids. Between the trimmed V and J ends, which lost 6 bases and 13 bases, there was a span of 21 bases. The CDR3 is CASSSGGTGGILFF. For the CDR3, the DNA is TGTGCCAGCAGCTCCGGGGGAACAGGAGGAATACTGTTTTTT.

The chain recombines TRBV19 with TRBJ1-5, with D uncertain. Per the germline V gene, CDR1 is LNHDA and CDR2 is SQIVND (reference sequence). With 3 bases removed from V and 0 bases from J, the gap between germline ends came to 12 bases. The CDR3 has 16 amino acids. The CDR3 sequence is CASSIGRVTSNQPQHF. Here the CDR3 DNA reads TGTGCCAGTAGTATCGGTCGGGTGACTAGCAATCAGCCCCAGCATTTT.

Many counts were recorded for this clonotype. The genes are TRBV29-1 and TRBJ2-2, with 8 bases fitting TRBD1. The CDR3 loop spans 13 amino acids. Germline CDR1 is SQVTM and CDR2 is ANQGSEA. V gave up 5 bases and J gave up 5 bases; unmatched junction bases: 4. The CDR3 loop is CSVRTGLTGELFF. CDR3 in DNA: TGCAGCGTTCGGACAGGGTTAACCGGGGAGCTGTTTTTT.